This T cell receptor (beta chain) is from a study of blood T cells in healthy people across ages (dated by TCRdb to about 2015). For the wider study: Template switching captured roughly one uniquely barcoded TCR beta cDNA molecule per two T cells in model experiments. The study analyzed two additional independent replicas of 1 million unique cDNA reads from the same blood draw for two donors, one aged 18 to 30 and one aged 80 or older. To avoid experimental bias, donors of different ages were distributed randomly across sequencing lanes. The donors were divided into four age groups: young (average around 17 years), middle-aged (almost 40), aged (roughly 66) and long-lived (approximately 74). To track age-related changes in TCR beta repertoire diversity, the study relied on deep sequencing normalized with unique cDNA molecular identifiers. The full study reports these points: Because profiling used bulk unsorted PBMCs, naive and antigen-experienced compartments could not be compared conclusively. Observed TCR beta diversity correlated strongly with the percentage of naive T cells measured by flow cytometry. Because the CMV infection status of the donors was unknown, age-related changes in expanded clonotypes may potentially have been confounded. Compared with the aged group, the long-lived group had more naive CD4+ T cells, fewer expanded clones and increased TCR diversity, suggesting age selection. Estimates of total diversity based on one million sequenced T cells were considered lower bounds and underestimates. Observed TCR beta diversity per million T cells fell roughly linearly with age, and a significant reduction was already apparent by age roughly 40.

The donors were some 39 Caucasian individuals from Russia, aged about 6 to 100 years, who were systemically healthy. Around 9.7 milliliters of peripheral blood were collected from each donor into EDTA-treated Vacutainer tubes. Ficoll-Paque density-gradient centrifugation was used to isolate PBMCs, with at least 7 million per sample. Trizol reagent was used to extract total RNA from the PBMCs, yielding at least 5 micrograms per sample. Naive CD45RAhigh/CD27high T cell percentages were measured by flow cytometry on a PBMC aliquot from every donor. Preparation of the library involved 5' RACE. TCRdb shows the sequencer as Illumina HiSeq 2500. The second PCR ran for about 6 to 11 cycles and used a J-beta primer mix along with a sample-barcoded 5' primer. Each TCR beta cDNA molecule received a unique molecular identifier from a template-switch 5' adaptor carrying 12 random nucleotides. Each sample yielded at least 2.5 million CDR3-containing paired-end reads. First-strand cDNA synthesis was performed from all RNA using the Mint cDNA synthesis kit, with priming by a TRBC-specific oligonucleotide. Following uracil-DNA glycosylase treatment, all cDNA underwent a first 18-cycle PCR with the universal primers M1SS and BC2_uni_R. The authors processed their data as follows. For normalization, 1 million high-quality reads were randomly selected from each sample, with every read carrying a distinct molecular identifier. Instead of being binned into consensus sequences, reads with shared molecular identifiers were discarded. MiTCR, set to a Q25 quality threshold and the strictest error-elimination algorithm, was used for CDR3 identification, clonotype clustering and error correction. Lower-bound total TCR beta diversity was estimated with a nonparametric unseen species model using Euler transformation. Using fastp at Q25 and MiXCR, TCRdb reprocessed the public reads and kept productive beta chains. Rows are unified per CDR3 protein, each entry keeping the most common DNA and genes. TCRdb assigned the V and J calls; the authors' analysis was not used. This sample comprises about 1.4 million distinct CDR3 sequences, roughly 60% of them detected only once. Roughly 7% of the sample lies in the top ten.

Details on this clonotype: The antigen this receptor binds is unknown. The record has no base qualities; no much larger clone is one base away.

From its cysteine to its phenylalanine, the CDR3 spans 14 amino acids. The retained sequence is limited to the CDR3, 42 bases, with the frame set at the first base. CDR1 and CDR2 are read off the germline V gene as SGHDT and YYEEEE. Trimming takes 2 bases from V and 0 bases from J, and the germline ends sit 7 bases apart. The clonotype comes from a young man in good health. The chain was built from TRBV5-6 and TRBJ2-3; no D gene call is confident. Sequenced input: blood. The CDR3 here reads CASSFGFSTDTQYF. The DNA sequence reads TGTGCCAGCAGCTTTGGGTTTAGCACAGATACGCAGTATTTT. Joined to the reference TRBV5-6 and TRBJ2-3 proteins, this CDR3 gives the full variable domain: DAGVTQSPTHLIKTRGQQVTLRCSPKSGHDTVSWYQQALGQGPQFIFQYYEEEERQRGNFPDRFSGHQFPNYSSELNVNALLLGDSALYLCASSFGFSTDTQYFGPGTRLTVL.